A selection of T cell receptor beta chains follows, all from one sample in a study of T cell responses to AZD1222 COVID-19 vaccine. Repertoires were generated with immunoSEQ multiplex PCR, while TCRdb's copy carries only in-frame clones and drops some. The repertoire consists of tens of thousands of clones, with over 70% occurring once and the leading ten covering about 20%. This sample comprised peripheral blood, obtained 28 days after the second AZD1222 dose. Receptors were obtained from an adult who received the AZD1222 COVID-19 vaccine. The CDR3 runs from the conserved cysteine through the conserved F or W. D genes are given only for firm matches. Size is stated for part of the rows, as once, few or many counts, or as a class when the clone is expanded.

J: TRBJ2-7
V: TRBV6-6
size: NA
D: NA
CDR3: CASIPGVGYLDEQYF
DNA: TGTGCCAGCATCCCGGGCGTGGGGTATCTGGACGAGCAGTACTTC

J: TRBJ1-4
V: TRBV3-1/TRBV3-2
size: NA
D: NA
CDR3: CASSQAPTLNEKLFF
DNA: TGTGCCAGCAGCCAAGCCCCGACATTGAATGAAAAACTGTTTTTT

J: TRBJ1-2
V: TRBV24-1
size: NA
D: NA
CDR3: CATSDFRGTYGYTF
DNA: TGTGCCACCAGTGATTTTAGGGGCACTTATGGCTACACCTTC

J: TRBJ1-2
V: TRBV19
size: NA
D: TRBD1
CDR3: CASSIETGQGSYGYTF
DNA: TGTGCCAGTAGTATAGAGACCGGACAGGGGTCCTATGGCTACACCTTC

J: TRBJ2-4
V: TRBV19
size: NA
D: NA
CDR3: CASNEGGAKNIQYF
DNA: TGTGCCAGCAATGAGGGCGGAGCCAAAAACATTCAGTACTTC

J: TRBJ1-2
V: TRBV6-5
size: NA
D: TRBD1
CDR3: CASSTRGGSDYGYTF
DNA: TGTGCCAGCAGCACCAGGGGGGGTAGTGACTATGGCTACACCTTC

J: TRBJ2-5
V: TRBV5-1
size: NA
D: TRBD2
CDR3: CASSLLSRGGQETQYF
DNA: TGCGCCAGCAGCTTGCTTTCGCGGGGGGGACAAGAGACCCAGTACTTC

J: TRBJ2-3
V: TRBV5-1
size: NA
D: TRBD1
CDR3: CASSWTGGTDTQYF
DNA: TGCGCCAGCAGTTGGACAGGGGGCACAGATACGCAGTATTTT

J: TRBJ2-7
V: TRBV5-6
size: NA
D: NA
CDR3: CASSLVVGEQYF
DNA: TGTGCCAGCAGCTTGGTGGTGGGCGAGCAGTACTTC

J: TRBJ2-5
V: TRBV7-3
size: NA
D: TRBD2
CDR3: CASSSGTSGRETQYF
DNA: TGTGCCAGCAGCTCAGGGACTAGCGGCCGAGAGACCCAGTACTTC

J: TRBJ2-5
V: TRBV3-1/TRBV3-2
size: NA
D: NA
CDR3: CASSQGWGDQETQYF
DNA: TGTGCCAGCAGCCAAGGGTGGGGGGATCAAGAGACCCAGTACTTC

J: TRBJ1-6
V: TRBV7-9
size: NA
D: TRBD1
CDR3: CASSRGTGHSPLHF
DNA: TGTGCCAGCAGCCGGGGGACAGGCCATTCACCCCTCCACTTT

J: TRBJ1-3
V: TRBV6-5
size: NA
D: TRBD1
CDR3: CASRDRDRGNTIYF
DNA: TGTGCCAGCAGGGACAGGGACCGAGGAAACACCATATATTTT

J: TRBJ1-5
V: TRBV3-1/TRBV3-2
size: NA
D: NA
CDR3: CASSLRLGGLNQPQHF
DNA: TGTGCCAGCAGCCTTAGGCTGGGGGGTCTCAATCAGCCCCAGCATTTT

J: TRBJ1-5
V: TRBV2
size: NA
D: NA
CDR3: CASRPDLGNQPQHF
DNA: TGTGCCAGCAGACCAGATCTGGGCAATCAGCCCCAGCATTTT

J: TRBJ1-1
V: TRBV15
size: NA
D: NA
CDR3: CATSRGRGDTEAFF
DNA: TGTGCCACCAGCAGAGGGAGGGGAGACACTGAAGCTTTCTTT

J: TRBJ2-3
V: TRBV7-6
size: NA
D: NA
CDR3: CASSLGNPSTDTQYF
DNA: TGTGCCAGCAGCTTAGGTAACCCGAGCACAGATACGCAGTATTTT

J: TRBJ2-1
V: TRBV2
size: NA
D: NA
CDR3: CASRELKGSLGNEQFF
DNA: TGTGCCAGCAGGGAATTAAAGGGGTCTTTGGGCAATGAGCAGTTCTTC

J: TRBJ2-1
V: TRBV3-1/TRBV3-2
size: NA
D: TRBD2
CDR3: CASSSPGLAMNEQFF
DNA: TGTGCCAGCAGCTCCCCGGGACTAGCTATGAATGAGCAGTTCTTC

J: TRBJ2-3
V: TRBV1
size: NA
D: NA
CDR3: CTSSQDRENSGGTDTQYF
DNA: TGCACCAGCAGCCAAGATCGTGAGAATAGCGGGGGCACAGATACGCAGTATTTT

J: TRBJ2-7
V: TRBV9
size: NA
D: TRBD2
CDR3: CASSPRGGRSSYEQYF
DNA: TGTGCCAGCAGCCCCCGGGGGGGCAGGTCCTCCTACGAGCAGTACTTC

J: TRBJ2-3
V: TRBV5-1
size: NA
D: TRBD2
CDR3: CASGPLAGSSDTQYF
DNA: TGCGCCAGCGGACCTTTAGCGGGGTCGTCAGATACGCAGTATTTT

J: TRBJ2-1
V: TRBV6-5
size: NA
D: NA
CDR3: CASSYSRGYEQFF
DNA: TGTGCCAGCAGTTACTCTAGGGGCTATGAGCAGTTCTTC

J: TRBJ1-5
V: TRBV19
size: NA
D: NA
CDR3: CASRGFQGSNQPQHF
DNA: TGTGCTAGTAGAGGGTTTCAGGGGTCGAATCAGCCCCAGCATTTT

J: TRBJ2-3
V: TRBV2
size: NA
D: NA
CDR3: CASSGGLGALGTDTQYF
DNA: TGTGCCAGCAGTGGGGGGCTCGGGGCGTTGGGCACAGATACGCAGTATTTT

J: TRBJ1-5
V: TRBV19
size: NA
D: NA
CDR3: CASSIGTLSGNQPQHF
DNA: TGTGCCAGTAGTATAGGGACACTTTCTGGCAATCAGCCCCAGCATTTT

J: TRBJ2-5
V: TRBV7-9
size: NA
D: NA
CDR3: CASSLGGVGETQYF
DNA: TGTGCCAGCAGCCTCGGAGGGGTAGGAGAGACCCAGTACTTC

J: TRBJ2-7
V: TRBV25-1
size: few
D: NA
CDR3: CASSHIYEQYF
DNA: TGTGCCAGCAGCCACATCTACGAGCAGTACTTC

J: TRBJ1-2
V: TRBV30
size: NA
D: TRBD1
CDR3: CAWSVGQGNYGYTF
DNA: TGTGCCTGGAGTGTTGGACAGGGGAACTATGGCTACACCTTC

J: TRBJ1-6
V: TRBV7-6
size: NA
D: NA
CDR3: CASSRTGSIYNSPLHF
DNA: TGTGCCAGCAGCCGTACAGGGAGTATTTATAATTCACCCCTCCACTTT

J: TRBJ1-2
V: TRBV5-6
size: NA
D: TRBD1
CDR3: CASSLGGRGGNYGYTF
DNA: TGTGCCAGCAGCTTGGGGGGACGAGGGGGCAACTATGGCTACACCTTC

J: TRBJ1-1
V: TRBV5-6
size: once
D: TRBD1
CDR3: CASKTGAGTEAFF
DNA: TGTGCCAGCAAAACAGGGGCCGGCACTGAAGCTTTCTTT

J: TRBJ2-2
V: TRBV18
size: NA
D: NA
CDR3: CASSLKGGGTGELFF
DNA: TGTGCCAGCTCACTAAAAGGAGGGGGCACCGGGGAGCTGTTTTTT

J: TRBJ1-2
V: TRBV6-5
size: once
D: NA
CDR3: CASSYQNDRPATF
DNA: TGTGCCAGCAGTTACCAAAACGACAGGCCCGCCACCTTC

J: TRBJ1-3
V: TRBV11-1
size: NA
D: TRBD1
CDR3: CASSQDRAGSGNTIYF
DNA: TGTGCCAGCAGCCAGGACAGGGCGGGCTCTGGAAACACCATATATTTT

J: TRBJ1-2
V: TRBV9
size: NA
D: TRBD1
CDR3: CASSVATGTGGGYTF
DNA: TGTGCCAGCAGCGTAGCTACCGGGACAGGGGGAGGCTACACCTTC

J: TRBJ1-2
V: TRBV19
size: NA
D: NA
CDR3: CASSIDQKGYTF
DNA: TGTGCCAGTAGTATAGATCAGAAAGGCTACACCTTC

J: TRBJ1-5
V: TRBV6-4
size: NA
D: NA
CDR3: CASSDPSPRWAQHF
DNA: TGTGCCAGCAGTGACCCCAGCCCGAGATGGGCCCAGCATTTT

J: TRBJ1-5
V: TRBV5-6
size: NA
D: NA
CDR3: CASSPGRGNQPQHF
DNA: TGTGCCAGCAGCCCTGGGAGGGGCAATCAGCCCCAGCATTTT

J: TRBJ2-5
V: TRBV5-1
size: NA
D: NA
CDR3: CASRVQGPGETQYF
DNA: TGCGCCAGCAGGGTACAGGGCCCGGGGGAGACCCAGTACTTC

J: TRBJ1-6
V: TRBV2
size: few
D: TRBD1
CDR3: CASSPGQEGNSPLHF
DNA: TGTGCCAGCAGTCCTGGACAGGAAGGTAATTCACCCCTCCACTTT

J: TRBJ1-5
V: TRBV2
size: few
D: NA
CDR3: CASSEGAAPGEQPQHF
DNA: TGTGCCAGCAGTGAGGGGGCGGCCCCAGGAGAGCAGCCCCAGCATTTT

J: TRBJ1-2
V: TRBV19
size: NA
D: NA
CDR3: CASSILSPNYGYTF
DNA: TGTGCCAGTAGTATTTTGAGCCCAAACTATGGCTACACCTTC